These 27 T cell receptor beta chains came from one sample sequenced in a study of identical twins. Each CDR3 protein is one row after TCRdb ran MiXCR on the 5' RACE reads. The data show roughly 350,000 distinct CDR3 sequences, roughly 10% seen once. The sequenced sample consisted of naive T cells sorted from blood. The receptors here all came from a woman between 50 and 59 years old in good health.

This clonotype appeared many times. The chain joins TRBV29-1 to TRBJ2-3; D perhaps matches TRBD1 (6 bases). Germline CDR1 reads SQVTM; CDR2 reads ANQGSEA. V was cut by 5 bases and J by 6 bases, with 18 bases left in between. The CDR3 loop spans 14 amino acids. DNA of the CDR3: TGCAGCGTTTCTGGGCAGGGGTCGACGGATACGCAGTATTTT. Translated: CSVSGQGSTDTQYF.

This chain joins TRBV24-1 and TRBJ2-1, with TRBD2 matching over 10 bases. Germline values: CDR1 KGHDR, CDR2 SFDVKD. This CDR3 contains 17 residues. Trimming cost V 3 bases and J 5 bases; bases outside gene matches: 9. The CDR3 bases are TGTGCCACCAGTGATGACTATCTAGCGGGAGTAAACAATGAGCAGTTCTTC. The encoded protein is CATSDDYLAGVNNEQFF.

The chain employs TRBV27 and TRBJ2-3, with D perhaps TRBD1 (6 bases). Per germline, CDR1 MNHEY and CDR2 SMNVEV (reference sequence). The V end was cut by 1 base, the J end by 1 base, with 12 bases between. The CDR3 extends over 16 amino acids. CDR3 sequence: CASSLWQGLGTDTQYF. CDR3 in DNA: TGTGCCAGCAGTTTATGGCAGGGGTTGGGCACAGATACGCAGTATTTT.

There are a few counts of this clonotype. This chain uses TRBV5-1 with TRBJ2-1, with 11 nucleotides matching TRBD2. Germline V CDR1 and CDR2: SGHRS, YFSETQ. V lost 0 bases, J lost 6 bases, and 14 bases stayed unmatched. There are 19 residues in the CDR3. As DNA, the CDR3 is TGCGCCAGCAGCTTGGGATCATCTACTAGCGGGAGTTTCCCCAATGAGCAGTTCTTC. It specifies CASSLGSSTSGSFPNEQFF.

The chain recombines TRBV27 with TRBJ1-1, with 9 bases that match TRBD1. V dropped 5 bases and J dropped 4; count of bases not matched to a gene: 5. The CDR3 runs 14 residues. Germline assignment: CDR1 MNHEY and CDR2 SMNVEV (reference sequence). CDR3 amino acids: CASSQGQGSTEAFF. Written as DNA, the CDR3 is TGTGCCAGCAGTCAGGGACAGGGAAGCACTGAAGCTTTCTTT.

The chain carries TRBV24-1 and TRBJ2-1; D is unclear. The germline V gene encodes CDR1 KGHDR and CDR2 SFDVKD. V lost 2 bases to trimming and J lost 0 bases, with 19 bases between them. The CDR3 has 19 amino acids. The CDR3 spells CATSDSPLTRLSSYNEQFF. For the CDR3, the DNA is TGTGCCACCAGTGATTCCCCTTTGACGCGCCTAAGCTCCTACAATGAGCAGTTCTTC.

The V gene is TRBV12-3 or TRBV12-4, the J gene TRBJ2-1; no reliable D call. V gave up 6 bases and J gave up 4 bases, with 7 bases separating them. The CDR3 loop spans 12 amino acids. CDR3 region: CASRHGYNEQFF. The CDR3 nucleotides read TGTGCCAGCAGACATGGGTACAATGAGCAGTTCTTC.

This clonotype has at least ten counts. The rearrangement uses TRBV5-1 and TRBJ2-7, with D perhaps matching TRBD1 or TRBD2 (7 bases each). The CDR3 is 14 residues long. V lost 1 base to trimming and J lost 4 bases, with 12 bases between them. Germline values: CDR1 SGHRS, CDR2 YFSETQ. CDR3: CASSLQGGRYEQYV. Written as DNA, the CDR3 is TGCGCCAGCAGCTTGCAGGGGGGGCGGTACGAGCAGTACGTC.

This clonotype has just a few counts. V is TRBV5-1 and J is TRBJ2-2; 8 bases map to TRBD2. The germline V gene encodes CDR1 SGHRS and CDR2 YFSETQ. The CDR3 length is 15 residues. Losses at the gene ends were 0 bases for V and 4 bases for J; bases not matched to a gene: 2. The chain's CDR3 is CASSLGAGATGELFF. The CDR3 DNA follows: TGCGCCAGCAGCTTGGGAGCGGGAGCCACCGGGGAGCTGTTTTTT. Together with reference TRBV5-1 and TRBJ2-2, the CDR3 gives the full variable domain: KAGVTQTPRYLIKTRGQQVTLSCSPISGHRSVSWYQQTPGQGLQFLFEYFSETQRNKGNFPGRFSGRQFSNSRSEMNVSTLELGDSALYLCASSLGAGATGELFFGEGSRLTVL.

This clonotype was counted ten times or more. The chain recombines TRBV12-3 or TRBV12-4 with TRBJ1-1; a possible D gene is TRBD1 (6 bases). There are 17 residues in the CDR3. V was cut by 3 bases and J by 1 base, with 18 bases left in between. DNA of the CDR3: TGTGCCAGCAGTTTGAGGCAGGGGAGGGCGAAGAACACTGAAGCTTTCTTT. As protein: CASSLRQGRAKNTEAFF.

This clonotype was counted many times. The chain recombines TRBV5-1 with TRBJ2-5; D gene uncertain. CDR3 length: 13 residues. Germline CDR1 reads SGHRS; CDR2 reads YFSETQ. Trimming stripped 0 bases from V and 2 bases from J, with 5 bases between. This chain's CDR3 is CASSLEQQETQYF. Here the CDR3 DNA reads TGCGCCAGCAGCTTGGAACAGCAAGAGACCCAGTACTTC.

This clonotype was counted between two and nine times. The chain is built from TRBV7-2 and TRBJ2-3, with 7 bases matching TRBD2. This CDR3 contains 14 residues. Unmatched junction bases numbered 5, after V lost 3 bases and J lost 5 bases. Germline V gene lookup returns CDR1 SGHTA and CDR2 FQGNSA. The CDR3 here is CASSLSGTGDTQYF. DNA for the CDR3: TGTGCCAGCAGCTTGAGCGGGACTGGAGATACGCAGTATTTT.

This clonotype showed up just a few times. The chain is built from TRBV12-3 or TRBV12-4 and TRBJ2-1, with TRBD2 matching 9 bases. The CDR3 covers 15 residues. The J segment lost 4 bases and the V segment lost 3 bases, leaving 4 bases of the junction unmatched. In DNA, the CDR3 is TGTGCCAGCAGTTTGAAACTAGCGGGTTACAATGAGCAGTTCTTC. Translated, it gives CASSLKLAGYNEQFF.

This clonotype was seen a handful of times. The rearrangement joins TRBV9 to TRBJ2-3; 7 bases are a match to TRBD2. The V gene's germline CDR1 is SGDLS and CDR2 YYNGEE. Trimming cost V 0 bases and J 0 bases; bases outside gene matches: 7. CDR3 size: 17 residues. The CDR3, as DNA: TGTGCCAGCAGCGTAGGTTTAAGCGGGGCTAGCACAGATACGCAGTATTTT. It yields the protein CASSVGLSGASTDTQYF.

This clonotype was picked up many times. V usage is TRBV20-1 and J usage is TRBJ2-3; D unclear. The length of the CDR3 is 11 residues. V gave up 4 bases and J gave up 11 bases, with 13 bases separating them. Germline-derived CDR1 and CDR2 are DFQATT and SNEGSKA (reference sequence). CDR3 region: CSANDPGRQYF. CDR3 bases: TGCAGTGCTAATGACCCTGGTCGGCAGTATTTT.

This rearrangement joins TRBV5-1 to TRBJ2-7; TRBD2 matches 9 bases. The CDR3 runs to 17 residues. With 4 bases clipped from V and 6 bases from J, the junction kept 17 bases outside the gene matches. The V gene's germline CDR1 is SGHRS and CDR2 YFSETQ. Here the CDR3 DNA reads TGCGCCAGCAGCGTCGACTGGCGGGGGGGTACCCTCCTCGAGCAGTACTTC. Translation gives CASSVDWRGGTLLEQYF.

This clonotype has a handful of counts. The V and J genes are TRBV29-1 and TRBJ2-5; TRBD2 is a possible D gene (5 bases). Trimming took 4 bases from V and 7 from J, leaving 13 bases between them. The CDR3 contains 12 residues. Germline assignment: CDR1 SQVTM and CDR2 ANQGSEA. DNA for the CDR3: TGCAGCGTTGTCCGTGAGGGAGTGACCCAGTACTTC. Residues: CSVVREGVTQYF.

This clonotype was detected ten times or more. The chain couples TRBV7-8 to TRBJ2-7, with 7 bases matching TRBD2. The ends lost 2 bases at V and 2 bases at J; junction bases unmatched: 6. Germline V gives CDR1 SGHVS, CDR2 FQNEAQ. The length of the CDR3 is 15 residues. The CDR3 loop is CASSLNAGEAYEQYF. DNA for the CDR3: TGTGCCAGCAGCTTAAACGCGGGAGAGGCCTACGAGCAGTACTTC.

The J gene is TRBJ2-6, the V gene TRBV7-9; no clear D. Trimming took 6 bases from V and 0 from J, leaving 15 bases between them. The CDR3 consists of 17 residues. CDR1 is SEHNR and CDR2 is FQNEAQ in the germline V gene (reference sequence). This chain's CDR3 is CASRGLYRASGANVLTF. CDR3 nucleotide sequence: TGTGCCAGCAGAGGGTTGTACAGAGCCTCTGGGGCCAACGTCCTGACTTTC.

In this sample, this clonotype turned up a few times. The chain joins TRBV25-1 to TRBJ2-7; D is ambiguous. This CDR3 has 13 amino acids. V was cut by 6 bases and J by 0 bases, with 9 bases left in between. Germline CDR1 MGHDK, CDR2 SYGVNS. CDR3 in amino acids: CASSASTSYEQYF. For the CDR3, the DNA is TGTGCCAGCAGCGCGTCGACCTCCTACGAGCAGTACTTC.

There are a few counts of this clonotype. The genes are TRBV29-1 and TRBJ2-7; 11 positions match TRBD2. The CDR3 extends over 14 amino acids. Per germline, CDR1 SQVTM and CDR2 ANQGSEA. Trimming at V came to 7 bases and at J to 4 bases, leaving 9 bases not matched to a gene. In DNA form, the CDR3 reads TGCAGCGCCATACTAGCGGGAGCTAAGTACGAGCAGTACTTC. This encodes CSAILAGAKYEQYF.

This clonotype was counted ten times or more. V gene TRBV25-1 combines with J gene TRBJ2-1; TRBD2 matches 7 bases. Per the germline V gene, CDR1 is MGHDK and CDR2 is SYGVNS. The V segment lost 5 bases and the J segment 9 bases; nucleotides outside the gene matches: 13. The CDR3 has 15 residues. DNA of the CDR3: TGTGCCAGCAGTAACTCAGCGGGGATTTACGGTGAGCAGTTCTTC. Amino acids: CASSNSAGIYGEQFF.

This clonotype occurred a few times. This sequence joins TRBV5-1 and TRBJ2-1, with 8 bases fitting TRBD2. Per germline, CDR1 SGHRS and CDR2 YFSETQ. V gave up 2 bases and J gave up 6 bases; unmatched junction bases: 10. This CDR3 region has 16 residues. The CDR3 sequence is CASSFTSGGPFNEQFF. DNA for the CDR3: TGCGCCAGCAGCTTTACTAGCGGAGGGCCCTTCAATGAGCAGTTCTTC.

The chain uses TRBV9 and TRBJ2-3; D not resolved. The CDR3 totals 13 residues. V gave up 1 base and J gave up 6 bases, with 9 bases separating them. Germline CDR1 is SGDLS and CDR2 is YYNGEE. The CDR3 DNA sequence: TGTGCCAGCAGCGTAAGCGATAAGGATACGCAGTATTTT. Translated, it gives CASSVSDKDTQYF.

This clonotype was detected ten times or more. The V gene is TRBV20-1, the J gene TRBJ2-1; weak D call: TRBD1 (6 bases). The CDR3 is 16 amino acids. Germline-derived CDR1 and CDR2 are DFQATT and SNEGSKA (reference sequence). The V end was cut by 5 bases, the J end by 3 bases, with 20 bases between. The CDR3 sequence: CSAGVLGTSSYNEQFF. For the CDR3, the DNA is TGCAGTGCTGGGGTTCTTGGGACATCAAGCTACAATGAGCAGTTCTTC.

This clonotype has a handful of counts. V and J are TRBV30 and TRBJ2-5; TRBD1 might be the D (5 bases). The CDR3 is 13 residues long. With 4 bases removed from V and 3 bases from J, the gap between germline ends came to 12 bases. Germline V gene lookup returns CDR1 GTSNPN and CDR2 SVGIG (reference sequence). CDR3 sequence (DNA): TGTGCCTGGACCCGGGCAGGGAAAGAGACCCAGTACTTC. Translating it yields CAWTRAGKETQYF.

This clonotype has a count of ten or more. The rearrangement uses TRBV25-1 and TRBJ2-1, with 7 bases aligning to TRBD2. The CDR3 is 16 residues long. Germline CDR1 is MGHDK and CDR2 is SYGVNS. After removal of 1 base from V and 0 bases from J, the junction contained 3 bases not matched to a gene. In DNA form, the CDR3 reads TGTGCCAGCAGTGAATCACTAGCGTACTCCTACAATGAGCAGTTCTTC. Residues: CASSESLAYSYNEQFF.